One T cell receptor beta chain is described in this entry. Using immunoSEQ multiplex PCR, the repertoire was profiled, and TCRdb retains in-frame clones only, with some absent. The sample carries roughly 700,000 clones, over 75% recorded once. The sample comes from a study of shared T cell receptors in the human thymus. V lost 6 bases, J lost 3 bases, and 8 bases stayed unmatched. Germline values: CDR1 SNHLY, CDR2 FYNNEI. This CDR3 contains 15 residues. These records were also assigned to another study, of human thymus T cells. That source notes: Healthy Finnish infants undergoing corrective surgery for congenital heart defects were used as donors. Related work showed strongly overlapping thymic repertoires across unrelated individuals.

The chain employs TRBV2 and TRBJ1-3; 7 nucleotides agree with TRBD1. The sequencing input was thymocytes. This sequence originates from a boy younger than two with a congenital heart defect. CDR3 protein: CASRHTGDGGNTIYF. In DNA, the CDR3 is TGTGCCAGCAGGCACACAGGGGACGGTGGAAACACCATATATTTT.